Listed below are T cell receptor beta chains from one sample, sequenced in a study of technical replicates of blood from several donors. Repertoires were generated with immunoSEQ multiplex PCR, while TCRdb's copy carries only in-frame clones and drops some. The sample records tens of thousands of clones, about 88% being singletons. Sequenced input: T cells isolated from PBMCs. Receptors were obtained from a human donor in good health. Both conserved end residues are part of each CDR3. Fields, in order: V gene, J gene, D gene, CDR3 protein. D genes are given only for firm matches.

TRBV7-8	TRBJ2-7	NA	CASSSPSRTLYEQYF
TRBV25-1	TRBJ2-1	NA	CASSDPYNEQFF
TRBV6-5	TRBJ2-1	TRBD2	CASRIAGAVNEQFF
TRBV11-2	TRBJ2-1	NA	CASSSGQNEQFF
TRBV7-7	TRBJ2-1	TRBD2	CASSSDSGTTYNEQFF
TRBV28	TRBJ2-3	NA	CASSFRSSTDTQYF
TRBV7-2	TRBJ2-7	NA	CASSFRDEQYF
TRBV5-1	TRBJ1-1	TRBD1	CASSLDRGGSTEAFF
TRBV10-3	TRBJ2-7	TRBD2	CAITTSSGSYEQYF
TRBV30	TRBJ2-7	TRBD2	CAWNRPGLAGGSSYEQYF
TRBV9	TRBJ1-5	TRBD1	CASSVLRGDQPQHF
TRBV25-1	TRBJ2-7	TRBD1	CASSESGQNVGEQYF
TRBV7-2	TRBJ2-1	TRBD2	CASSLGLAGEQFF
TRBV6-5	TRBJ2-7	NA	CASSYSTLTEQYF
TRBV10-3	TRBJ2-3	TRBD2	CATAGGVEDTQYF
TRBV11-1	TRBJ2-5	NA	CASKGQAAETQYF
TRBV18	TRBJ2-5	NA	CASSPTGDRRETQYF
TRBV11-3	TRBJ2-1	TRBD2	CASSLGLAGGKQFF
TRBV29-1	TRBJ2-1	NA	CSGRVASDEQFF
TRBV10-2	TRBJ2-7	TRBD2	CASRGGTAEAYEQYF
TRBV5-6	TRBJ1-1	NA	CASSLIGEAFF
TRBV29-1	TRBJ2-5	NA	CSVEEGAETQYF
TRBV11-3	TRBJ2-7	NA	CASSLYPEEQYF
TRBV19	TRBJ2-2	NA	CASSSGTNTGELFF
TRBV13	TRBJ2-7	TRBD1	CASSLTGGLYEQYF
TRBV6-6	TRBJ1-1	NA	CASSYEAVNTEAFF
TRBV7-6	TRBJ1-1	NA	CASSLGMVGAGLNTEAFF
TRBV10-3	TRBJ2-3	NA	CAISEYDIDTQYF
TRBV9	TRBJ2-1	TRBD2	CASSVVGVMVAGNEQFF
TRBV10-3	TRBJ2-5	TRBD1	CAISLGQDQETQYF
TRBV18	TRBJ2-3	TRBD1	CASSPGQGTVTDTQYF
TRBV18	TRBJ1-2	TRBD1	CASSPLTTGENYGYTF
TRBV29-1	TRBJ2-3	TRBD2	CSVERLAGGRGTDTQYF
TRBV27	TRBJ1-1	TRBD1	CASSPTGVTEAFF
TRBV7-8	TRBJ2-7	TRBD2	CASSWPGLAGVDEQYF
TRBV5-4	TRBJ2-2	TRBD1	CASSLGQGWTGELFF
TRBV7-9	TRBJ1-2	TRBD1	CASSLASQGASGYTF
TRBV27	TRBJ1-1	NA	CASRLWGETEAFF
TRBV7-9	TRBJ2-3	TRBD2	CASSGSGISTDTQYF
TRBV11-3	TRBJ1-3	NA	CASSFAGPGNTIYF
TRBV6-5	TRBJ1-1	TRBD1	CASRGQGASEAFF
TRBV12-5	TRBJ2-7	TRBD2	CASGFEAGEGYEQYF
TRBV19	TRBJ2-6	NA	CASRSSGANVLTF
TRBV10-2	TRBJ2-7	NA	CASSEGAVEQYF
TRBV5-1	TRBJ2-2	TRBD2	CASREIAGRALDGELFF
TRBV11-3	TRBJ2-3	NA	CASSSWGSPDTQYF
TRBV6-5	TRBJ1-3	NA	CASSYSRRGSGNTIYF
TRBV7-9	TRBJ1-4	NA	CASSLAERNNEKLFF
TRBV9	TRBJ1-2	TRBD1	CASSESGGPNYGYTF
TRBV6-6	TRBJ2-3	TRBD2	CASSPSGFTDTQYF
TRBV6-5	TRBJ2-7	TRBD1	CASNLDRDNSYEQYF
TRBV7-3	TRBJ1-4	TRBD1	CASSPTGGGKLFF
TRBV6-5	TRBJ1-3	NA	CASSSAGLSGNTIYF
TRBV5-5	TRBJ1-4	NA	CASSSHTGNNEKLFF
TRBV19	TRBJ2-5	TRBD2	CASSIGAGNIETQYF
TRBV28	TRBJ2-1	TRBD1	CASSLRDSSYNEQFF